Given below is one TCR beta chain in context. V lost 8 bases, J lost 9 bases, and 19 bases lay in between. Germline CDR1 and CDR2: SNHLY and FYNNEI. The CDR3 totals 13 residues. PCR primers comprised 60 Vbeta and 13 Jbeta primers. Generated by immunoSEQ multiplex PCR, the TCRdb table keeps only in-frame clones and is missing some. The data hold 150,000 to 200,000 clones, with roughly four fifths observed a single time. The sample originates from a study of cytomegalovirus exposure and HLA in healthy donors. This chain connects TRBV2 to TRBJ1-2; D unresolved. This clonotype originated in a woman between 40 and 55 years old in good health and CMV-seronegative. Sequenced: PBMCs. The CDR3 spells CASAPDGSYSYTF. DNA for the CDR3: TGTGCCAGCGCGCCCGACGGTAGCTACAGCTACACCTTC.